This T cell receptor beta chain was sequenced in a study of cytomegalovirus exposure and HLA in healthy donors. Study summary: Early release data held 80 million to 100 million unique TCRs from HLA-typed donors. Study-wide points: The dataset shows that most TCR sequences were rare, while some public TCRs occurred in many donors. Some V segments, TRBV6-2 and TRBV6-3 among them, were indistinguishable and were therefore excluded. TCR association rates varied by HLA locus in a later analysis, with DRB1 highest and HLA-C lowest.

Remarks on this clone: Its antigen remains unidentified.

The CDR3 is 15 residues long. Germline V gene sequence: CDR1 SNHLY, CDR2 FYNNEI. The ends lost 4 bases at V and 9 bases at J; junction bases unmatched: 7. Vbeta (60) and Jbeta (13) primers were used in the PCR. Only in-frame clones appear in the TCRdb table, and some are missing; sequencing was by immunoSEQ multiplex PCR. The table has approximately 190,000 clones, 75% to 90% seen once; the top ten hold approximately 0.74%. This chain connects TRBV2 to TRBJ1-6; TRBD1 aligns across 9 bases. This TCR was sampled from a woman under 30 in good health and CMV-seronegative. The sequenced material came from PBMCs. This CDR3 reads CASSGGDRVSSPLHF. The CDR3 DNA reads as TGTGCCAGCAGTGGTGGGGACAGGGTCTCTTCACCCCTCCACTTT.